This TCR beta chain was observed in a study of shared clonotypes between healthy human individuals (dated by TCRdb to 2018 to 2020). Describing the broader study: A few men and a couple of women, aged 18 to 49 years, made up the cohort. For each donor, CD4 naive and CD4 memory were each run on three plates, CD8 naive on two plates, and CD8 memory on one plate. The study deeply sequenced blood TCR repertoires of about 5 healthy adults to estimate repertoire size and the extent of clonotype sharing between individuals. To increase sequencing depth and limit assay-specific biases, TCR repertoire library preparation and sequencing were carried out by different laboratories using diverse techniques. Each donor's leukapheresis produced roughly between about 0.9 and 9.5 billion PBMCs.

As concerns this clone: Its antigen is still unknown. It has no much larger one-base neighbor in the sample; base qualities were not kept.

The donors were healthy, HIV-negative adults who had no recently reported acute infections or vaccinations. All donors were Caucasian adults living in Nashville, Tennessee, USA. CD4+ T cells were enriched by magnetic negative selection; naive cells were then positively selected on CD45RA, and the negative fraction formed the memory subset. Blood was obtained by leukapheresis, after which PBMCs were separated by Ficoll-Histopaque density gradient centrifugation and cryopreserved in liquid nitrogen vapor phase. Analytical flow cytometry was used to check the purity and quantity of every magnetically sorted T cell population. Each sorted fraction had its genomic DNA isolated and then quantified by UV absorbance on a Nanodrop 2000c. Compared with germline, V lacks 1 base and J lacks 4 bases; bases without a gene match: 7. CDR1 LGHNA and CDR2 YSLEER are derived from the germline V gene. The CDR3 holds 16 amino acids from the cysteine to the phenylalanine. The DNA shown is the 48-base CDR3, in frame from base 1.

Findings and caveats that apply to the study as a whole: When several donors were compared, the shared fraction of clonotypes was around 5.1% for naive CD4, around 3.6% for naive CD8, 2% to 2.5% for memory CD4, and about 0.36% for memory CD8. Only blood was sampled, and tissue TCR repertoires likely differ from those in blood. The genetic and exposure-history diversity represented was limited by the small number of donors. Compared with non-shared clonotypes, clonotypes shared by all four sorted-subset donors had higher generation probabilities. Pairwise subsampling indicated that sequencing depth was expected to affect the degree of clonotype sharing among donors. Estimated clonotype richness was generally larger for naive than for memory subsets. Even with the large sequencing depth, rarefaction of the sorted-subset datasets indicated that sequencing was incomplete.

Using the deep immunoSEQ assay, TCR CDR3 regions were amplified from genomic DNA by multiplex PCR. For each cell subset, the extracted genomic DNA was distributed evenly across all wells of several immunoSEQ 96-well plates, and each plate served as one replicate. For sorted subsets, each replicate PCR was loaded with 200 ng genomic DNA, equivalent to about 30,000 T cell genomes. Purified libraries were quantified with a Qubit 3.0 fluorometer, sized on a Bioanalyzer 2100, and re-quantified with the KAPA Library Quantification kit. Each immunoSEQ 96-well plate was sequenced on its own single-read 150-cycle Illumina NextSeq 550 flow cell. The published analysis was carried out like this. Because only junctional sequences without quality scores were contained in the immunoSEQ output, filtering matching that applied to full-length reads could not be performed. To assign V/J genes and CDR3, sequences were annotated using PyIR, a Python wrapper for IgBLAST v1.9, with IMGT germline references. Any read was removed if the V/J assignment was weak (E-value above 1e-6), the CDR3 was missing, or the read contained stop codons, out-of-frame junctions, or ambiguous translated residues. V3J clonotypes were defined as sequences sharing the same inferred V gene, J gene, and CDR3 amino acid sequence. Percentage overlap between repertoires was calculated by dividing the number of shared unique clonotypes by the size of the smaller repertoire. Repertoire richness was assessed with RTK rarefaction, the Chao1 estimator, and Recon v2.1 estimates of unobserved clonotypes. OLGA was used to compute generation probabilities for all TCRbeta clonotypes that the gDNA method yielded from a handful of donors. TCRdb took this table from immuneACCESS and kept in-frame rearrangements with V and J called. Such tables lack part of the clones; where checked against another copy, unresolved V genes explain under half of the gap, and the rest is unexplained. V, J and clone size are those of that table, while D and trimming were read from the DNA. This sample is represented by around 2.3 million clones; approximately 94% of them were singletons. Roughly 0.13% of the sample comes from the top ten.

The source of this sequence is a man younger than 35 in good health. Recombination linked TRBV4-3 to TRBJ2-4; TRBD1 fits 7 bases in the junction. The sample comprised naive CD4+ T cells sorted from blood. The cell subset or site label for this specimen denotes: CD45RA+ positively selected. The CDR3 region reads CASSQGTGQLKNIQYF. In nucleotides, the sequence is TGCGCCAGCAGCCAAGGCACGGGACAGCTAAAAAACATTCAGTACTTC.